The clone carrying this T cell receptor beta chain was recorded many times. The antigen remains unidentified. The sample originates from a study of T cell repertoires in cytomegalovirus infection. Study at large: Shared public TCR beta signatures pointed to both CMV infection and a matching HLA type.

TCRdb re-called the reads with MiXCR, one entry per CDR3 protein. The sample lists hundreds of thousands of distinct CDR3 sequences, 15% to 20% occurring once. Findings of the study overall: Carriers of CMV and the relevant HLA type were discriminated by public TCR beta frequency. The ex vivo response was dominated by HLA-C-restricted CMV-specific TCR beta clonotypes.

The CDR3 has 13 amino acids. Germline-derived CDR1 and CDR2 are MNHEY and SMNVEV (reference sequence). The V and J ends lost 6 bases and 9 bases respectively, with 15 bases between them. This TCR came from a human donor in good health (CMV status not recorded). Some clones in this sample may be carry-over from other donors' samples. Sequencing used PBMCs. The V and J genes are TRBV27 and TRBJ1-5, with TRBD1 as a possible D gene (6 bases). This chain's CDR3 is CASSTGPLRPQHF. In nucleotides, the CDR3 is TGTGCCAGCAGCACAGGGCCCTTAAGGCCCCAGCATTTT.